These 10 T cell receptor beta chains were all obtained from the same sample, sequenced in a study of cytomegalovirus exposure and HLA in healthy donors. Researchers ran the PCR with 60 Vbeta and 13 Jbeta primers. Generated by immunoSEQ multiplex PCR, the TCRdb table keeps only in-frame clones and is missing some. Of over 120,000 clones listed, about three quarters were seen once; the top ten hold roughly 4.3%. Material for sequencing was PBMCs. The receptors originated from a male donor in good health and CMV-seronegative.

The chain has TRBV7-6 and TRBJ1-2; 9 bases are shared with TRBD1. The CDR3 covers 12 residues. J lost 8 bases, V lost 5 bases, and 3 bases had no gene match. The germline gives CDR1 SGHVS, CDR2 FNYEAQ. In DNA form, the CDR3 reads TGTGCCAGCAGCCTCGACAGGGGGGGCTACACCTTC. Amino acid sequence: CASSLDRGGYTF. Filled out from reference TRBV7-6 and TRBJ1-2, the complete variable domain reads GAGVSQSPRYKVTKRGQDVALRCDPISGHVSLYWYRQALGQGPEFLTYFNYEAQQDKSGLPNDRFSAERPEGSISTLTIQRTEQRDSAMYRCASSLDRGGYTFGSGTRLTVV.

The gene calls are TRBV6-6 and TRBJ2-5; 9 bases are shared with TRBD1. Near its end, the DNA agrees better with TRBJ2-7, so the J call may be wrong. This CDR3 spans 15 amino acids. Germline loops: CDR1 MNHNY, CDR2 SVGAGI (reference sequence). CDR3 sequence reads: CASRGAGTGSYEQYF. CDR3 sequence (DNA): TGTGCCAGCAGAGGGGCCGGGACAGGGTCTTACGAGCAGTACTTC.

CDR3 DNA: TGCGCCAGCAGTCGAACCGCAGGGGGAAATCAGCCCCAGCATTTT. It is translated as CASSRTAGGNQPQHF. V gene TRBV5-1 combines with J gene TRBJ1-5; 7 bases align to TRBD1. The CDR3 totals 15 residues. V dropped 5 bases and J dropped 4; count of bases not matched to a gene: 9. Germline values: CDR1 SGHRS, CDR2 YFSETQ.

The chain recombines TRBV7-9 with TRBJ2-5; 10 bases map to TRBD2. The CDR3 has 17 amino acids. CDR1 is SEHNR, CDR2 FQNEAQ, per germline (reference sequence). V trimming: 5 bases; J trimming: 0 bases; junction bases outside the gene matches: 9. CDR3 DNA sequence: TGTGCCAGCAGCCCCCTAGCGGGAGCGGGGTACCAAGAGACCCAGTACTTC. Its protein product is CASSPLAGAGYQETQYF.

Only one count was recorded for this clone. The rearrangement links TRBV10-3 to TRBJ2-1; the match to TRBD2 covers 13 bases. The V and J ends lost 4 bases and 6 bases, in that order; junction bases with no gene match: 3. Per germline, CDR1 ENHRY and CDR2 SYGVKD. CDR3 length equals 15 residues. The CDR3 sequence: CAISGTSGRGNEQFF. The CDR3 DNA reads TGTGCCATCAGTGGGACTAGCGGGAGAGGCAATGAGCAGTTCTTC.

CDR3 in amino acids: CASSYARPTYEQYF. In nucleotides, the CDR3 is TGTGCCAGCAGTTACGCCAGGCCGACCTACGAGCAGTACTTC. This chain joins TRBV6-5 and TRBJ2-7; D gene ambiguous. From germline, CDR1 is MNHEY and CDR2 SVGAGI. V was shortened by 2 bases and J by 2 bases, with 10 bases between the two germline ends. This CDR3 is 14 amino acids long.

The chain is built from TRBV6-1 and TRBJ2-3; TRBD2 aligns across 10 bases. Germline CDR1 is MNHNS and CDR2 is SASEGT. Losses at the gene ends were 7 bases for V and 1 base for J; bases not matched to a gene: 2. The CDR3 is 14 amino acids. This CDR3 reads CASKLAGGTDTQYF. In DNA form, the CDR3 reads TGTGCCAGCAAGCTAGCGGGAGGCACAGATACGCAGTATTTT.

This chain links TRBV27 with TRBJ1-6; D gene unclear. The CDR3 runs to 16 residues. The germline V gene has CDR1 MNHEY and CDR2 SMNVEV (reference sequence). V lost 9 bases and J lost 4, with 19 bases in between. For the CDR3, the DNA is TGTGCCAGTTCCCGGTGGGCTAGCAATTATAATTCACCCCTCCACTTT. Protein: CASSRWASNYNSPLHF.

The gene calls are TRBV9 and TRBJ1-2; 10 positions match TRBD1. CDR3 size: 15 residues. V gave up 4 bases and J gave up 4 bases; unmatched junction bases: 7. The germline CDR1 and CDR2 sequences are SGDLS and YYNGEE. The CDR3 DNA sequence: TGTGCCAGCAGCATCCGGGACAGGGGAGGCTATGGCTACACCTTC. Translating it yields CASSIRDRGGYGYTF.

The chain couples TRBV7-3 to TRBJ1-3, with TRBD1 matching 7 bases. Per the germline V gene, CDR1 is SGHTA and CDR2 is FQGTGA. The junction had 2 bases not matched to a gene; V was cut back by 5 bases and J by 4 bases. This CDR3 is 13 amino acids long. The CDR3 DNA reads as TGTGCCAGCAGCAGGGGGCACGGAAACACCATATATTTT. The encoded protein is CASSRGHGNTIYF.